Given below is one TCR beta chain in context. This record belongs to a study of blood T cell repertoires in COVID-19. The ends lost 3 bases at V and 5 bases at J; junction bases unmatched: 9. CDR1 and CDR2 (germline): KGHDR, SFDVKD. CDR3 size: 16 residues. Sequencing used immunoSEQ multiplex PCR; TCRdb keeps in-frame clones, though not all of them. Among roughly 160,000 clones, around 81% were seen once, and the ten largest hold approximately 11%. The clonotype comes from a man between 70 and 80 years old with active or convalescent COVID-19. The specimen sequenced was peripheral blood. The rearrangement uses TRBV24-1 and TRBJ2-1; the match to TRBD2 covers 7 bases. The CDR3: CATSDPGLELNNEQFF. The CDR3, as DNA: TGTGCCACCAGTGATCCCGGACTAGAGCTGAACAATGAGCAGTTCTTC.